A selection of T cell receptor beta chains follows, all from one sample in a study of T cells in Graves' hyperthyroidism and ophthalmopathy. TCRdb used MiXCR to reprocess the multiplex PCR reads, holding one entry per CDR3 protein. The data hold around 690,000 distinct CDR3 sequences, with around 21% observed a single time. The sample consisted of blood. All receptors come from a man younger than 40 with Graves' ophthalmopathy. Both conserved end residues are trimmed from each CDR3. Each record gives: D gene, V gene, CDR3 protein. The D gene is left open where the match is weak.

TRBD2 | TRBV14 | AGSLTSGPSYEQY
. | TRBV24-1 | ATSDLGGNNEQF
. | TRBV19 | ASSITGNTEAF
. | TRBV29-1 | SVEGAGLDGYT
TRBD2 | TRBV12-3/TRBV12-4 | ASSFPETGLKYNEQF
. | TRBV5-1 | ASSISRQEQETQY
. | TRBV29-1 | SVGWGRGAEAF
. | TRBV6-2/TRBV6-3 | ASSYQGGGPGETQY
TRBD2 | TRBV5-1 | ASSLVTGRNEQF
TRBD2 | TRBV7-2 | ASSFFLAGPGGQETQY
TRBD1 | TRBV20-1 | SAGQDGYEQY
TRBD2 | TRBV28 | ASSPGLAGYDPQY
. | TRBV6-1 | ASSERGFGETQY
. | TRBV3-1 | ASSQVGSENQPQH
. | TRBV6-1 | ASSSTAGGPQH
TRBD1 | TRBV19 | ASSAMGQGSNEQF
. | TRBV30 | AWGRQRITDTQY
TRBD1 | TRBV5-1 | ASSLEGQGFTEAF
TRBD1 | TRBV20-1 | SARTGGAAGDNSPLH
. | TRBV14 | ASSQDRGYT
. | TRBV7-9 | ASSLAGGQSNEQY
TRBD2 | TRBV10-3 | AIRPDRLRTTGTSGNPTYNEQF
. | TRBV5-6 | ASSPGTMNTEAF
. | TRBV20-1 | SAVEGPSSYNEQF
. | TRBV7-9 | ASSLKVAGSYNEQF
. | TRBV29-1 | SVERGLSTDTQY
. | TRBV28 | ASSVLSDPKGTDTQY
. | TRBV5-6 | ASSLVDSGNTIY
. | TRBV7-9 | ASTSIGGSYEQY
. | TRBV6-1 | ASTKGLQWNTEAF
. | TRBV20-1 | SARLRGHRTEAF
TRBD2 | TRBV13 | ASSLATSGRSGTGELF
TRBD1 | TRBV7-8 | ASSFGTGLGYEQY
. | TRBV12-3/TRBV12-4 | ASRQGLGVQETQY
. | TRBV12-3/TRBV12-4 | ASSEGVNEQY
. | TRBV10-3 | AISLAESSTDTQY
TRBD1 | TRBV3-1 | ASSQYLGQGISYEQY
. | TRBV28 | ASGLGEGPNYGYT
. | TRBV12-3/TRBV12-4 | AGSLGGPHYEQY
. | TRBV6-1 | ASSRRVRGYEQF
TRBD2 | TRBV5-1 | ASSFWGGEETQY
. | TRBV6-5 | ASSSTGAPGTPRYYGYT
TRBD2 | TRBV4-3 | ASSQDFLAGSYEQY
. | TRBV5-1 | ASSPGWKTENTEAF
TRBD1 | TRBV3-1 | ASSPEGALTYEQY
TRBD1 | TRBV5-1 | ASSLTRDRGIPYSYEQY
TRBD2 | TRBV20-1 | SAMGTSRIYNEQF
. | TRBV9 | ASSVEGVNEQF
. | TRBV7-9 | ASSLPVAGANVLT
. | TRBV6-1 | ASTQGLQNSPLH
. | TRBV28 | ASSHRAWTDNTEAF
. | TRBV3-1 | ASSETHSYNSPLH
TRBD2 | TRBV6-2/TRBV6-3 | ASSYRRTSGRGTDTQY
. | TRBV29-1 | SVGVSGYTDTQY